This T cell receptor (beta chain) was profiled in a study of blood T cell repertoires in COVID-19 (dated by TCRdb to 2018 to 2021). About the investigation overall: The collaborator samples originated in the United States, Italy and Spain and spanned the acute and convalescent phases of COVID-19. Where available, HLA class I and class II types were taken from metadata supplied by the sample provider and were not determined by assay-based typing. The repertoires were released in a freely available public database intended as a resource for research on the immune response to SARS-CoV-2. The material from the prospective study consisted of cDNA or gDNA derived from T cells, B-cell-depleted T cells, or PBMCs. Sample metadata almost always included a de-identified subject ID, COVID-19 status, age in years and sex. Samples came from the ongoing ImmuneRACE study (first 160 participants) plus 1,254 subjects from 6 global collaborators. Deeply sampled blood TCRbeta repertoires from subjects exposed to, actively infected with, or recovered from COVID-19 were included in the dataset.

This clone was seen just once. Its antigen is unknown. An end of the junction differs from the germline gene, which may be a read error. TCRbeta CDR3 regions were amplified from genomic DNA using the immunoSEQ Assay, a bias-controlled multiplex PCR. From the authors' description of their analysis: Within the assay, amplification of reference gene primers was used to estimate how many nucleated cells each sample contained. To quantify the absolute abundance of each unique TCRbeta CDR3 rearrangement, sequence reads were collapsed and filtered. For each sample, productive Simpson clonality was calculated by taking the square root of Simpson's diversity index across productive rearrangements. TCRdb retrieved this table from immuneACCESS and kept in-frame rearrangements only. Not all clones are present; in checked studies, unresolved V genes account for under half, and no reason is known for the remainder. The V and J calls and clone size come from that table; D and trimming were worked out from the DNA. In all, the sample holds 270,000 or so clones, and about 89% of those were seen once. Approximately 9.7% of the sample lies in the top ten.

Taken from the germline V gene (reference sequence), the CDR1 and CDR2 loops are SSHAT and FNYEAQ. The cysteine opens and the phenylalanine closes a CDR3 of 16 amino acids. Of all the DNA, just the CDR3 is kept, 48 bases in frame from base 1. Beyond this particular receptor, the publication reports: Clinical and demographic metadata were provided uncurated, with the amount varying by source and participant.

The collaborating institutions used their own protocols to collect whole blood in K2EDTA tubes. For TCRbeta analysis, collaborator samples were shipped as frozen whole blood, as isolated PBMCs, or as DNA extracted from either sample type. The chain couples TRBV7-7 to TRBJ2-5; 8 junctional bases match TRBD1. This clonotype originated in a middle-aged man with active or convalescent COVID-19. Sample: peripheral blood. The base sequence is TGTGCTAGCAGCCCCCCGGTGACAGGGGCGGCGAAGACCCAGTACTTC. Protein translation: CASSPPVTGAAKTQYF.